The text below deals with one TCR beta chain. V was clipped by 2 bases and J by 8 bases; unmatched bases: 6. CDR1 KGHSH and CDR2 LQKENI come from the germline V gene. CDR3 length: 14 amino acids. This entry comes from a study of blood T cell repertoires in COVID-19. Study-level information: PBMCs, B-cell-depleted T cells, or T cells provided the cDNA or gDNA that made up the material.

Seattle cases were enrolled at active infection and followed longitudinally. Method: immunoSEQ multiplex PCR; TCRdb's copy keeps in-frame clones and lacks some. This table has approximately 250,000 clones, approximately 91% appearing once. Specimen: peripheral blood. The rearrangement joins TRBV18 to TRBJ1-2; 9 nucleotides line up with TRBD1. The source is a man in his thirties or forties with COVID-19, enrolled during active disease. The CDR3: CASSPKQGAKGYTF. DNA of the CDR3: TGTGCCAGCTCACCAAAACAGGGGGCTAAGGGCTACACCTTC.